Following are 10 T cell receptor beta chains from one sample sequenced in a study of blood T cell repertoires in COVID-19. Generated by immunoSEQ multiplex PCR, the TCRdb table keeps only in-frame clones and is missing some. The data hold approximately 250,000 clones, with around 89% observed a single time. Sequencing was performed on PBMCs or T cells enriched from blood (not recorded which). Every receptor here comes from a woman in her thirties or forties with acute COVID-19.

The gene calls are TRBV6-5 and TRBJ1-1, with D unclear. The CDR3 spans 12 residues. Deletions cut 5 bases from V and 4 bases from J, with 8 bases between. Germline V gene sequence: CDR1 MNHEY, CDR2 SVGAGI. The DNA for the CDR3 is TGTGCCAGCAGTCGCAGGTTCACTGAAGCTTTCTTT. Protein product: CASSRRFTEAFF.

CDR3 DNA sequence: TGTGCCAGCAGCTTAGCTCGGGATTCACCCCTCCACTTT. Its translation is CASSLARDSPLHF. V gene TRBV11-3 combines with J gene TRBJ1-6; D gene uncertain. V shed 1 base and J shed 8 bases, with 6 bases lying between them. CDR1 is SGHNT and CDR2 is YENEEA in the germline V gene. This CDR3 has 13 amino acids. Based on the CDR3 plus reference TRBV11-3 and TRBJ1-6, the full variable domain is EAGVVQSPRYKIIEKKQPVAFWCNPISGHNTLYWYLQNLGQGPELLIRYENEEAVDDSQLPKDRFSAERLKGVDSTLKIQPAELGDSAVYLCASSLARDSPLHFGNGTRLTVT.

This chain joins TRBV2 and TRBJ2-3; D is possibly TRBD2 (6 bases). This CDR3 spans 16 amino acids. Trimming removed 6 bases at V and 1 base at J, with 17 bases between. Germline CDR1 is SNHLY and CDR2 is FYNNEI. The CDR3 DNA sequence: TGTGCCAGCAGGGCAGGATTAGCGGCCCGCACAGATACGCAGTATTTT. This encodes CASRAGLAARTDTQYF. The variable domain in full, with the rest retrieved from reference TRBV2 and TRBJ2-3, is EPEVTQTPSHQVTQMGQEVILRCVPISNHLYFYWYRQILGQKVEFLVSFYNNEISEKSEIFDDQFSVERPDGSNFTLKIRSTKLEDSAMYFCASRAGLAARTDTQYFGPGTRLTVL.

This clone was detected only a few times. The V gene is TRBV7-9, the J gene TRBJ2-7, with D unclear. Germline V lookup: CDR1 SEHNR, CDR2 FQNEAQ (reference sequence). The V end lost 5 bases, the J end lost 4 bases, and 9 bases lay between the germline ends. This CDR3 comprises 12 residues. The CDR3 DNA reads TGTGCCAGCAGCCCCGACACTTACGAGCAGTACGTC. It is translated as CASSPDTYEQYV.

In this sample, this clone turned up a few times. The chain carries TRBV25-1 and TRBJ1-5, with D tentatively TRBD1 (5 bases). The V end was cut by 1 base, the J end by 5 bases, with 6 bases between. Germline V lookup: CDR1 MGHDK, CDR2 SYGVNS. The CDR3 length is 13 residues. In DNA, the CDR3 is TGTGCCAGCAGTGAATCAGGGTATCAGCCCCAGCATTTT. This translates into CASSESGYQPQHF. The full variable domain, rest sourced from reference TRBV25-1 and TRBJ1-5, is EADIYQTPRYLVIGTGKKITLECSQTMGHDKMYWYQQDPGMELHLIHYSYGVNSTEKGDLSSESTVSRIRTEHFPLTLESARPSHTSQYLCASSESGYQPQHFGDGTRLSIL.

The chain recombines TRBV13 with TRBJ2-3; weak D call: TRBD2 (6 bases). Germline V gene lookup returns CDR1 PRHDT and CDR2 FYEKMQ (reference sequence). V dropped 5 bases and J dropped 7 bases, with 16 bases sitting between them. The CDR3 has 14 residues. The CDR3 coding sequence is TGTGCCAGCAGCCGAGACGGGGGAATGAATACGCAGTATTTT. It encodes CASSRDGGMNTQYF. Using reference TRBV13 and TRBJ2-3 for the parts outside the CDR3, the full variable domain is AAGVIQSPRHLIKEKRETATLKCYPIPRHDTVYWYQQGPGQDPQFLISFYEKMQSDKGSIPDRFSAQQFSDYHSELNMSSLELGDSALYFCASSRDGGMNTQYFGPGTRLTVL.

The chain has TRBV5-1 and TRBJ1-1; 9 bases align to TRBD1. The length of the CDR3 is 14 residues. J was trimmed by 6 bases and V by 4 bases; bases with no gene match: 7. Germline assignment: CDR1 SGHRS and CDR2 YFSETQ. The CDR3 DNA sequence: TGCGCCAGCAGCCCAGGGACAGGGCACGCTGAAGCTTTCTTT. Translated: CASSPGTGHAEAFF.

The rearrangement links TRBV10-2 to TRBJ1-1; TRBD1 is a possible D gene (6 bases). V gave up 5 bases and J gave up 4 bases, with 17 bases separating them. The germline V gene encodes CDR1 WSHSY and CDR2 SAAADI. The CDR3 has 15 residues. The CDR3 sequence is CASSHRDNGGTEAFF. The CDR3 region has the DNA TGCGCCAGCAGTCATAGGGACAATGGTGGCACTGAAGCTTTCTTT.

This chain links TRBV3-1 (or the pseudogene TRBV3-2) with TRBJ1-1; the D is unclear. The germline V and J ends were trimmed by 2 bases and 4 bases, with 8 bases remaining between them. CDR1 and CDR2 (germline): LGHDT, YNNKEL (reference sequence). This CDR3 comprises 13 residues. The CDR3 sequence is CASSQSPFTEAFF. The CDR3 bases are TGTGCCAGCAGCCAATCCCCATTCACTGAAGCTTTCTTT.

The J gene is TRBJ2-1, the V gene TRBV7-8, with 12 bases lining up with TRBD2. Germline trimming cut 3 bases from V and 9 bases from J; bases unmatched to any gene: 12. Germline V CDR1 and CDR2: SGHVS, FQNEAQ. This CDR3 region has 17 residues. CDR3 amino acids: CASSLHLAGGPPAEQFF. The DNA for the CDR3 is TGTGCCAGCAGCTTGCATCTAGCGGGAGGGCCCCCCGCTGAGCAGTTCTTC.